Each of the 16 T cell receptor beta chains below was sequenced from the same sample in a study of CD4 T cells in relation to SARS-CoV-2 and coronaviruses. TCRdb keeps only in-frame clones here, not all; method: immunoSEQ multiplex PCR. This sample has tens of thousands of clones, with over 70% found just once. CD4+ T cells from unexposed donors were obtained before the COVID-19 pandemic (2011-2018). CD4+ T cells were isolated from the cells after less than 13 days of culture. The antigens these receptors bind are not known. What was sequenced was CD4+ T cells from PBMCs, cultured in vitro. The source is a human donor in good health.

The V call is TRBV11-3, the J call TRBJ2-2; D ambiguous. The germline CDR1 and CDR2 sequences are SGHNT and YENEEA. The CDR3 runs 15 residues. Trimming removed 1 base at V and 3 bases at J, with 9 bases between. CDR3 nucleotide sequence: TGTGCCAGCAGCTTAGGCACGAGCTACACCGGGGAGCTGTTTTTT. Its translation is CASSLGTSYTGELFF.

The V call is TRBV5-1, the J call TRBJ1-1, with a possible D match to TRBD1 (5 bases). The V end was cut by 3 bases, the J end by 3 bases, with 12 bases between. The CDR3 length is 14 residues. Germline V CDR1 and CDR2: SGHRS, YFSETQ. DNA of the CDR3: TGCGCCAGCAGCTACGGGGGTATTGACACTGAAGCTTTCTTT. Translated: CASSYGGIDTEAFF.

The CDR3 here is CASSIEETQYF. The CDR3 nucleotides read TGTGCCAGTAGTATAGAAGAGACCCAGTACTTC. The chain employs TRBV19 and TRBJ2-5; D call uncertain. Germline-derived CDR1 and CDR2 are LNHDA and SQIVND (reference sequence). The CDR3 loop spans 11 amino acids. Trimming stripped 0 bases from V and 4 bases from J, with 0 bases between. Full variable domain (missing parts from reference TRBV19 and TRBJ2-5): DGGITQSPKYLFRKEGQNVTLSCEQNLNHDAMYWYRQDPGQGLRLIYYSQIVNDFQKGDIAEGYSVSREKKESFPLTVTSAQKNPTAFYLCASSIEETQYFGPGTRLLVL.

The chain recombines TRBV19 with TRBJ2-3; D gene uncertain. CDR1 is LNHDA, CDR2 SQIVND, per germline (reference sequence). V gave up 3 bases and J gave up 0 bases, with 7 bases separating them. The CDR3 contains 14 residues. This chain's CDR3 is CASSMQSSTDTQYF. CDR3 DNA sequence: TGTGCCAGTAGTATGCAGAGTAGCACAGATACGCAGTATTTT.

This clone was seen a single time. In DNA form, the CDR3 reads TGCGCCAGCAGTGAAGGACTAGCGGGGAAGGAGACCCAGTACTTC. Translated: CASSEGLAGKETQYF. V is TRBV10-1 and J is TRBJ2-5, with 12 bases fitting TRBD2. Germline V gene lookup returns CDR1 WNHNN and CDR2 SYGVQD (reference sequence). This CDR3 has 15 amino acids. Germline trimming cut 3 bases from V and 5 bases from J; bases unmatched to any gene: 4.

This chain's CDR3 is CASSVGRGTGNEKLFF. The CDR3 bases are TGTGCCAGCAGCGTAGGACGGGGGACCGGTAATGAAAAACTGTTTTTT. This chain uses TRBV9 with TRBJ1-4, with a tentative D call TRBD1 (5 bases). The V gene lost 0 bases and the J gene lost 4 bases, with 13 bases spanning the gap. Per the germline V gene, CDR1 is SGDLS and CDR2 is YYNGEE. The CDR3 runs to 16 residues.

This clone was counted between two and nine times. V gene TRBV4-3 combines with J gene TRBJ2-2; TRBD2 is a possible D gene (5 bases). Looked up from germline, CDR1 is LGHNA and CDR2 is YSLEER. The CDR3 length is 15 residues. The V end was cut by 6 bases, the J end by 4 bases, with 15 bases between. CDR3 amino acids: CASRPGLSGTGELFF. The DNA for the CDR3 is TGCGCCAGCAGACCTGGACTCTCAGGCACCGGGGAGCTGTTTTTT.

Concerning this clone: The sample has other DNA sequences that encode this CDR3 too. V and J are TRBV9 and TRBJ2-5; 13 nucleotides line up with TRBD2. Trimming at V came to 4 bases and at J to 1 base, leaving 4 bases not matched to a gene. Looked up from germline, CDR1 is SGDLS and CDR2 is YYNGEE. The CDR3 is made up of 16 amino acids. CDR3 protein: CASSTLAGGPQETQYF. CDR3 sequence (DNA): TGTGCCAGCAGCACACTAGCGGGAGGGCCCCAAGAGACCCAGTACTTC.

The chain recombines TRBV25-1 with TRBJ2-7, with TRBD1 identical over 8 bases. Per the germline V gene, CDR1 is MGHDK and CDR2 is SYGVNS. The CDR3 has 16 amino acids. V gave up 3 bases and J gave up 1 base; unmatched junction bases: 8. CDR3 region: CASSDSRGRGSYEQYF. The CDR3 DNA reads TGTGCCAGCAGTGACTCCAGGGGGCGAGGTTCCTACGAGCAGTACTTC.

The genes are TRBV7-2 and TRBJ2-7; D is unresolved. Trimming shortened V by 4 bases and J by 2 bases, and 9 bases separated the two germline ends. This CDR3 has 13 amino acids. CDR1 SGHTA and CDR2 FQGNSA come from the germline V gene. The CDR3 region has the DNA TGTGCCAGCAGCTCGCAGGCAGCCTACGAGCAGTACTTC. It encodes CASSSQAAYEQYF. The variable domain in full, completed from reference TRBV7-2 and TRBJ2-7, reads GAGVSQSPSNKVTEKGKDVELRCDPISGHTALYWYRQSLGQGLEFLIYFQGNSAPDKSGLPSDRFSAERTGGSVSTLTIQRTQQEDSAVYLCASSSQAAYEQYFGPGTRLTVT.

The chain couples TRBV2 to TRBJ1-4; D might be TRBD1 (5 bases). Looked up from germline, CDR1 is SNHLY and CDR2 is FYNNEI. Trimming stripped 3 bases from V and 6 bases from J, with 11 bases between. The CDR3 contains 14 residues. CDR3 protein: CASSDGGEYEKLFF. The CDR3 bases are TGTGCCAGCAGTGACGGGGGGGAATATGAAAAACTGTTTTTT.

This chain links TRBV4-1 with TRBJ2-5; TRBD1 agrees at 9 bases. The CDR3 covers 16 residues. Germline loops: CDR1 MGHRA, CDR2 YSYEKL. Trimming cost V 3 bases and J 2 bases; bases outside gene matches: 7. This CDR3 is CASSHPSGQGQETQYF. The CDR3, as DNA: TGCGCCAGCAGCCACCCGTCGGGACAGGGACAAGAGACCCAGTACTTC.

The CDR3 DNA follows: TGTGCCAGCTCACCACAAGCGGGAGGGCCTGGGACCGGGGAGCTGTTTTTT. It is translated as CASSPQAGGPGTGELFF. The rearrangement joins TRBV18 to TRBJ2-2; the match to TRBD2 covers 10 bases. The V and J ends lost 1 base and 5 bases, in that order; junction bases with no gene match: 7. The CDR3 has 17 amino acids. From germline, CDR1 is KGHSH and CDR2 LQKENI.

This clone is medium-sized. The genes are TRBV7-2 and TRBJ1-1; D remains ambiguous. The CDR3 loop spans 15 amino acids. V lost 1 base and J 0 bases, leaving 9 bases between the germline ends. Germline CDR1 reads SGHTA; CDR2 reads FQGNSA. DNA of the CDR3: TGTGCCAGCAGCTTAGGGCGGGTCATGAACACTGAAGCTTTCTTT. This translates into CASSLGRVMNTEAFF.

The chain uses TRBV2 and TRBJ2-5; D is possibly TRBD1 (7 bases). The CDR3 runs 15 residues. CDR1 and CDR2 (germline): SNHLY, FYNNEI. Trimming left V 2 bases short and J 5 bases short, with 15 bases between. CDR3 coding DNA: TGTGCCAGCAGTGAACTGGTGACAGGGAGGGAGACCCAGTACTTC. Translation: CASSELVTGRETQYF.

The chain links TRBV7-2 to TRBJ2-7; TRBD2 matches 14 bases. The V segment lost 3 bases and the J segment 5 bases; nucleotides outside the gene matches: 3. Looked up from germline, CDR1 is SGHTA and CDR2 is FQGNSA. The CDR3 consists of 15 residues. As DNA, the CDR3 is TGTGCCAGCAGCTTCAGGACTAGCGGGAGGCACGAGCAGTACTTC. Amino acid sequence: CASSFRTSGRHEQYF.